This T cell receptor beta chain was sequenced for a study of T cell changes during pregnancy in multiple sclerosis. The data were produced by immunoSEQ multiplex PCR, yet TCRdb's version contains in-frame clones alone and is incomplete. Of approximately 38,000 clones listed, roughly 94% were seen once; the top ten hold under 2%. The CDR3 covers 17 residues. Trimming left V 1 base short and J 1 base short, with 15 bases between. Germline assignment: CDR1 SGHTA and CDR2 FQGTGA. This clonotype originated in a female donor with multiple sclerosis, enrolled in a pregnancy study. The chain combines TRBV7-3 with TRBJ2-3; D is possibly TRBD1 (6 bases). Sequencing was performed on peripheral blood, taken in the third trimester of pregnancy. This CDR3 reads CASSLKKKGDRTDTQYF. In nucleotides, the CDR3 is TGTGCCAGCAGCTTAAAGAAAAAGGGGGATCGCACAGATACGCAGTATTTT.